Presented here are 19 T cell receptor beta chains from one specimen sequenced in a study of OX40 agonist ivuxolimab in advanced cancers. TCRdb's copy holds only in-frame clones and misses some; the assay was immunoSEQ multiplex PCR. The table includes 65,000 to 75,000 clones, approximately 90% detected once. Sequencing used CD4+ or CD8+ T cells sorted from blood, obtained in a trial of the OX40 agonist ivuxolimab. These receptors came from an adult with an advanced solid tumor such as melanoma, head and neck, liver or kidney cancer.

The chain is built from TRBV18 and TRBJ2-1; perhaps D is TRBD1 or TRBD2 (6 bases each). The CDR3 consists of 15 residues. Trimming removed 0 bases from V and 8 bases from J, with 14 bases in between. Germline V gene lookup returns CDR1 KGHSH and CDR2 LQKENI. The DNA for the CDR3 is TGTGCCAGCTCACCACCCGGGGGCTCCTTACATGAGCAGTTCTTC. Translating it yields CASSPPGGSLHEQFF.

This clone was recorded once. The V gene is TRBV28, the J gene TRBJ1-2; D perhaps matches TRBD1 (5 bases). V lost 1 base, J lost 5 bases, and 14 bases lay in between. CDR3 length: 15 residues. Germline lookup yields CDR1 MDHEN and CDR2 SYDVKM. CDR3 region: CASSLSQGWGYGYTF. Written as DNA, the CDR3 is TGTGCCAGCAGTTTATCGCAGGGTTGGGGGTATGGCTACACCTTC.

This clone showed up just once. This sequence joins TRBV4-2 and TRBJ2-3; possibly TRBD2 for D (7 bases). Trimming removed 1 base from V and 4 bases from J, with 15 bases in between. The CDR3 extends over 16 amino acids. Germline V gene lookup returns CDR1 LGHNA and CDR2 YNFKEQ. The CDR3 loop reads CASSQVTGGGADTQYF. As DNA, the CDR3 is TGTGCCAGCAGCCAAGTGACGGGGGGCGGCGCAGATACGCAGTATTTT.

V and J are TRBV7-9 and TRBJ2-6, with D perhaps TRBD2 (6 bases). This CDR3 spans 15 amino acids. V was shortened by 5 bases and J by 1 base, with 9 bases between the two germline ends. Germline assignment: CDR1 SEHNR and CDR2 FQNEAQ (reference sequence). Here the CDR3 reads CASSKSGSGANVLTF. Here the CDR3 DNA reads TGTGCCAGCAGCAAAAGCGGGTCTGGGGCCAACGTCCTGACTTTC.

The CDR3: CAWRRRGSSGRYYNEQFF. In DNA form, the CDR3 reads TGTGCCTGGAGGCGGCGAGGATCTAGCGGGAGATACTACAATGAGCAGTTCTTC. The V and J genes are TRBV30 and TRBJ2-1, with 10 bases that match TRBD2. The CDR3 loop spans 18 amino acids. The ends lost 3 bases at V and 3 bases at J; junction bases unmatched: 14. Germline V gives CDR1 GTSNPN, CDR2 SVGIG (reference sequence).

The chain couples TRBV7-3 to TRBJ2-7; 9 nucleotides agree with TRBD1. V gave up 4 bases and J gave up 6 bases; unmatched junction bases: 10. CDR3 length: 15 residues. The germline V gene encodes CDR1 SGHTA and CDR2 FQGTGA. CDR3 nucleotides: TGTGCCAGCAGCTCTGAGGGGACAGGGCTCGGCGAGCAGTACTTC. This encodes CASSSEGTGLGEQYF.

This chain connects TRBV9 to TRBJ1-2, with 10 bases fitting TRBD1. J gave up 4 bases and V 3 bases, and 9 bases lay outside the gene matches. The CDR3 covers 16 residues. Germline lookup yields CDR1 SGDLS and CDR2 YYNGEE. The DNA of the CDR3 is TGTGCCAGCAGCGGCGCCGGGACAGGGGAGACCTATGGCTACACCTTC. Protein sequence: CASSGAGTGETYGYTF.

The chain links TRBV4-3 to TRBJ2-7; D gene unclear. This CDR3 has 13 residues. CDR1 is LGHNA, CDR2 YSLEER, per germline. The V end was cut by 3 bases, the J end by 3 bases, with 9 bases between. CDR3 bases: TGCGCCAGCAGCCAGCTACCTAGCTACGAGCAGTACTTC. Translation gives CASSQLPSYEQYF.

This rearrangement joins TRBV7-2 to TRBJ2-7; D unresolved. CDR3 length: 13 residues. V was trimmed by 3 bases and J by 2 bases, leaving 8 bases between them. Germline CDR1 is SGHTA and CDR2 is FQGNSA. The CDR3: CASSFSRAYEQYF. The CDR3, as DNA: TGTGCCAGCAGCTTCAGTAGGGCCTACGAGCAGTACTTC.

This clone has just one count. The rearrangement uses TRBV4-2 and TRBJ2-1, with 8 bases fitting TRBD2. From germline, CDR1 is LGHNA and CDR2 YNFKEQ. The CDR3 is made up of 16 amino acids. V lost 4 bases and J lost 3; bases outside the gene matches: 8. CDR3 loop: CASSRRQAGDYNEQFF. Here the CDR3 DNA reads TGTGCCAGCAGCCGCCGCCAAGCGGGAGACTACAATGAGCAGTTCTTC.

The CDR3 sequence is CASSLGQRLYEQYF. CDR3 DNA sequence: TGTGCCAGCAGCTTGGGACAAAGGCTGTACGAGCAGTACTTC. The chain is built from TRBV7-2 and TRBJ2-7; possibly TRBD1 for D (6 bases). Trimming left V 3 bases short and J 4 bases short, with 13 bases between. The CDR3 sequence is 14 residues long. Germline V gene sequence: CDR1 SGHTA, CDR2 FQGNSA.

V and J are TRBV5-6 and TRBJ2-6; unclear D gene. The length of the CDR3 is 16 residues. V was clipped by 2 bases and J by 0 bases, with 9 bases between them. Germline values: CDR1 SGHDT, CDR2 YYEEEE. CDR3 region: CASSFFPNSGANVLTF. DNA of the CDR3: TGTGCCAGCAGCTTTTTCCCGAACTCTGGGGCCAACGTCCTGACTTTC. The full variable domain, rest sourced from reference TRBV5-6 and TRBJ2-6, is DAGVTQSPTHLIKTRGQQVTLRCSPKSGHDTVSWYQQALGQGPQFIFQYYEEEERQRGNFPDRFSGHQFPNYSSELNVNALLLGDSALYLCASSFFPNSGANVLTFGAGSRLTVL.

CDR3 protein: CASSGRTNEKLFF. The CDR3 DNA is TGTGCCAGTAGTGGGCGTACTAATGAAAAACTGTTTTTT. The chain carries TRBV19 and TRBJ1-4; D uncertain. Trimming took off 5 bases at V and 2 bases at J, with 6 bases between the two ends. The CDR3 loop spans 13 amino acids. Germline values: CDR1 LNHDA, CDR2 SQIVND (reference sequence).

The chain employs TRBV28 and TRBJ2-3; D is undetermined. Per germline, CDR1 MDHEN and CDR2 SYDVKM. This CDR3 is 17 amino acids long. Trimming removed 5 bases from V and 0 bases from J, with 18 bases in between. The CDR3 is CASSGLRQPVSTDTQYF. The CDR3 nucleotides are TGTGCCAGCAGTGGGTTACGGCAGCCAGTTAGCACAGATACGCAGTATTTT.

V is TRBV2 and J is TRBJ2-7; tentatively, D is TRBD1 (5 bases). This CDR3 region has 13 residues. Trimming removed 3 bases from V and 3 bases from J, with 9 bases in between. The V gene's germline CDR1 is SNHLY and CDR2 FYNNEI. The CDR3 DNA follows: TGTGCCAGCAGTGATGGGCAGGGCTACGAGCAGTACTTC. Protein sequence: CASSDGQGYEQYF.

This rearrangement joins TRBV10-1 to TRBJ2-1, with D perhaps matching TRBD1 (6 bases). The CDR3 has 12 residues. Germline V gene data show CDR1 as WNHNN and CDR2 as SYGVQD (reference sequence). Trimming shortened V by 6 bases and J by 6 bases, and 9 bases separated the two germline ends. CDR3 sequence (DNA): TGCGCCAGCAGAATAGGGGGCAATGAGCAGTTCTTC. It is translated as CASRIGGNEQFF.

V and J are TRBV5-1 and TRBJ2-5; 12 nucleotides match TRBD2. The CDR3 has 17 residues. Germline-derived CDR1 and CDR2 are SGHRS and YFSETQ. J lost 0 bases, V lost 4 bases, and 7 bases had no gene match. CDR3 bases: TGCGCCAGCAGCCCCCGGACTAGCGGGATGTACCAAGAGACCCAGTACTTC. It yields the protein CASSPRTSGMYQETQYF.

A single count supports this clone. The chain employs TRBV7-6 and TRBJ2-2, with D uncertain. Germline CDR1 is SGHVS and CDR2 is FNYEAQ. The V and J ends lost 1 base and 5 bases respectively, with 8 bases between them. The CDR3 consists of 14 residues. The CDR3 nucleotides read TGTGCCAGCAGCTTAGGTGTGCCGACCGGGGAGCTGTTTTTT. Protein: CASSLGVPTGELFF.

The chain combines TRBV18 with TRBJ2-3; D gene ambiguous. The CDR3 length is 14 residues. In germline, CDR1 is KGHSH, CDR2 LQKENI. Trimming took off 3 bases at V and 0 bases at J, with 7 bases between the two ends. The CDR3 sequence: CASSPSGSTDTQYF. The CDR3 DNA reads TGTGCCAGCTCACCGTCCGGTAGCACAGATACGCAGTATTTT.